The 29 T cell receptor beta chains listed next were all sequenced from one sample in a study of blood T cell repertoires in COVID-19 (TCRdb year 2020). The library was prepared using the immunoSEQ multiplex PCR assay. TCRdb stores this immuneACCESS table with in-frame sequences only. Part of the clones is absent; in the studies checked, under half of the shortfall reflects unresolved V genes, and no reason is known for the rest. For this sample the table gives some 100,000 clones, of which roughly 80% were detected only once. The leading ten clones occupy under 3% of the sample. The source material was peripheral blood. These receptors were collected from a man aged 45-65 years with acute or convalescent COVID-19.

The CDR3 sequence is CASSPSIGAEAFF. The DNA for the CDR3 is TGTGCCAGCTCACCATCCATCGGTGCTGAAGCTTTCTTT. The genes are TRBV18 and TRBJ1-1; no firm D call. The CDR3 sequence is 13 residues long. With 2 bases removed from V and 6 bases from J, the gap between germline ends came to 10 bases. Germline-derived CDR1 and CDR2 are KGHSH and LQKENI.

The count of this clone is one. This chain joins TRBV7-2 and TRBJ2-3; TRBD2 is a possible D gene (5 bases). V lost 4 bases and J 2 bases, leaving 13 bases between the germline ends. The length of the CDR3 is 15 residues. Germline V gene sequence: CDR1 SGHTA, CDR2 FQGNSA. The CDR3 reads CASSSLAYYTDTQYF. DNA of the CDR3: TGTGCCAGCAGCTCGTTAGCGTATTACACAGATACGCAGTATTTT.

The CDR3, as DNA: TGTGCCAGCCAGGACAGGTACCAAGAGACCCAGTACTTC. Translating gives CASQDRYQETQYF. The rearrangement uses TRBV19 and TRBJ2-5; 7 nucleotides align to TRBD1. Germline V gene data show CDR1 as LNHDA and CDR2 as SQIVND (reference sequence). With 9 bases clipped from V and 0 bases from J, the junction kept 4 bases outside the gene matches. The CDR3 is 13 residues long. The whole variable domain, filled in from reference TRBV19 and TRBJ2-5, reads DGGITQSPKYLFRKEGQNVTLSCEQNLNHDAMYWYRQDPGQGLRLIYYSQIVNDFQKGDIAEGYSVSREKKESFPLTVTSAQKNPTAFYLCASQDRYQETQYFGPGTRLLVL.

The V and J genes are TRBV3-1 (or the pseudogene TRBV3-2) and TRBJ2-1; TRBD2 aligns across 9 bases. V was pared by 2 bases and J by 3 bases, with 5 bases of the junction left unmatched. CDR1 and CDR2 (germline): LGHDT, YNNKEL (reference sequence). The CDR3 length is 16 residues. The CDR3 region is CASSQRSGSGYNEQFF. The CDR3 nucleotides are TGTGCCAGCAGCCAACGTAGCGGGAGCGGCTACAATGAGCAGTTCTTC.

The rearrangement links TRBV7-9 to TRBJ2-2; 8 bases agree with TRBD2. The germline V gene has CDR1 SEHNR and CDR2 FQNEAQ (reference sequence). The CDR3 consists of 16 residues. V was pared by 3 bases and J by 0 bases, with 3 bases of the junction left unmatched. The CDR3 DNA is TGTGCCAGCAGCTTCTCGACTAGCGCGAACACCGGGGAGCTGTTTTTT. Its translation is CASSFSTSANTGELFF.

The chain joins TRBV19 to TRBJ1-5, with 9 bases matching TRBD1. The CDR3 covers 14 residues. Germline CDR1 and CDR2: LNHDA and SQIVND (reference sequence). J lost 6 bases, V lost 5 bases, and 5 bases had no gene match. CDR3 loop: CASSETTGGQPQHF. For the CDR3, the DNA is TGTGCCAGTAGTGAGACGACAGGGGGTCAGCCCCAGCATTTT.

This clone occurred a few times. The rearrangement uses TRBV2 and TRBJ1-1; D might be TRBD1 (5 bases). This CDR3 is built from 15 residues. V shed 2 bases and J shed 0 bases, with 10 bases lying between them. Germline V gene lookup returns CDR1 SNHLY and CDR2 FYNNEI. The CDR3 region is CASSEMAGMNTEAFF. DNA for the CDR3: TGTGCCAGCAGTGAAATGGCAGGGATGAACACTGAAGCTTTCTTT.

The J gene is TRBJ2-7, the V gene TRBV27, with 11 bases aligning to TRBD2. This CDR3 is 13 amino acids long. Losses at the gene ends were 5 bases for V and 9 bases for J; bases not matched to a gene: 6. Germline V lookup: CDR1 MNHEY, CDR2 SMNVEV (reference sequence). Here the CDR3 reads CASSILAGESQYF. DNA of the CDR3: TGTGCCAGCAGTATACTAGCGGGGGAGTCGCAGTACTTC.

This clone was seen a single time. V gene TRBV4-2 combines with J gene TRBJ2-6; TRBD2 aligns across 12 bases. V shed 4 bases, J shed 0 bases, and the junction held 10 bases outside the gene matches. The germline V gene encodes CDR1 LGHNA and CDR2 YNFKEQ. The CDR3 consists of 20 residues. Here the CDR3 DNA reads TGTGCCAGCAGCCTCGCCGTGGGACTAGCGGGCCTCTCTGGGGCCAACGTCCTGACTTTC. Encoded protein: CASSLAVGLAGLSGANVLTF.

In its sample, this clone was seen a few times. The chain employs TRBV12-5 and TRBJ1-1; the D is unclear. Trimming left V 1 base short and J 3 bases short, with 6 bases between. This CDR3 has 13 residues. CDR1 LGHNT and CDR2 FRNRAP come from the germline V gene. In DNA, the CDR3 is TGTGCTAGTGGTTTGGACAGTCACACTGAAGCTTTCTTT. Translation gives CASGLDSHTEAFF. The full variable domain, rest sourced from reference TRBV12-5 and TRBJ1-1, is DARVTQTPRHKVTEMGQEVTMRCQPILGHNTVFWYRQTMMQGLELLAYFRNRAPLDDSGMPKDRFSAEMPDATLATLKIQPSEPRDSAVYFCASGLDSHTEAFFGQGTRLTVV.

This clone was detected only once. The chain has TRBV19 and TRBJ2-7; D is unclear. The CDR3 runs 14 residues. Germline CDR1 LNHDA, CDR2 SQIVND (reference sequence). V lost 5 bases and J lost 4, with 15 bases in between. CDR3 region: CASSLSGSMYEQYF. The CDR3 DNA reads TGTGCCAGTAGTCTATCCGGGTCCATGTACGAGCAGTACTTC.

This clone was counted between two and nine times. This sequence joins TRBV2 and TRBJ1-6; 8 bases agree with TRBD1. The junction had 8 bases not matched to a gene; V was cut back by 6 bases and J by 7 bases. The germline gives CDR1 SNHLY, CDR2 FYNNEI. The CDR3 is made up of 15 amino acids. The CDR3 sequence is CASSLSTGENSPLHF. The CDR3, as DNA: TGTGCCAGCAGCCTCTCGACAGGGGAAAATTCACCCCTCCACTTT.

The chain employs TRBV4-1 and TRBJ2-1; the D gene is possibly TRBD1 (5 bases). This CDR3 is 13 amino acids long. Trimming took off 1 base at V and 9 bases at J, with 10 bases between the two ends. CDR1 and CDR2 (germline): MGHRA, YSYEKL. As DNA, the CDR3 is TGCGCCAGCAGCCAAGGCCGACAGAGTGAGCAGTTCTTC. Its protein is CASSQGRQSEQFF.

This chain uses TRBV6-5 with TRBJ2-1; 7 bases are a match to TRBD1. V was pared by 11 bases and J by 2 bases, with 6 bases of the junction left unmatched. The germline gives CDR1 MNHEY, CDR2 SVGAGI. The CDR3 contains 13 residues. The CDR3 coding sequence is TGTGCCTCCTGGGACAGTACCTACAATGAGCAGTTCTTC. Protein sequence: CASWDSTYNEQFF.

The V gene is TRBV27, the J gene TRBJ2-7; 9 positions match TRBD1. This CDR3 is built from 14 residues. Germline V lookup: CDR1 MNHEY, CDR2 SMNVEV (reference sequence). After removal of 6 bases from V and 5 bases from J, the junction contained 8 bases not matched to a gene. This chain's CDR3 is CASRAGTGIDEQYF. CDR3 in DNA: TGTGCCAGCAGGGCCGGGACAGGGATCGACGAGCAGTACTTC.

The rearrangement uses TRBV19 and TRBJ2-1; no clear D. The CDR3 runs to 15 residues. Germline lookup yields CDR1 LNHDA and CDR2 SQIVND (reference sequence). Trimming removed 2 bases at V and 7 bases at J, with 15 bases between. The CDR3 sequence is CASSITLNRVNEQFF. CDR3 bases: TGTGCCAGTAGTATAACCCTAAATAGAGTGAATGAGCAGTTCTTC.

The V gene is TRBV5-1, the J gene TRBJ1-3, with 9 bases identical to TRBD1. Germline CDR1 reads SGHRS; CDR2 reads YFSETQ. With 3 bases clipped from V and 0 bases from J, the junction kept 10 bases outside the gene matches. There are 18 residues in the CDR3. As DNA, the CDR3 is TGCGCCAGCAGCTGGGGGGGACAGGGCGCTAACTCTGGAAACACCATATATTTT. Its protein is CASSWGGQGANSGNTIYF.

The rearrangement joins TRBV18 to TRBJ1-2, with a tentative D call TRBD1 (5 bases). This CDR3 has 13 residues. Trimming took off 6 bases at V and 4 bases at J, with 12 bases between the two ends. CDR1 KGHSH and CDR2 LQKENI come from the germline V gene. CDR3 region: CASSQGFVYGYTF. The CDR3 DNA follows: TGTGCCAGCTCCCAGGGTTTCGTCTATGGCTACACCTTC.

This chain connects TRBV3-1 (or the pseudogene TRBV3-2) to TRBJ2-7; 8 bases match TRBD2. V dropped 0 bases and J dropped 5; count of bases not matched to a gene: 6. In germline, CDR1 is LGHDT, CDR2 YNNKEL (reference sequence). The CDR3 is 15 residues long. In DNA form, the CDR3 reads TGTGCCAGCAGCCAAGAGACGGGGGGGCTGAACGAGCAGTACTTC. The encoded protein is CASSQETGGLNEQYF.

This chain links TRBV3-1 (or the pseudogene TRBV3-2) with TRBJ2-1; D may be TRBD1 (6 bases). CDR1 is LGHDT, CDR2 YNNKEL, per germline (reference sequence). V was cut by 0 bases and J by 4 bases, with 10 bases left in between. The CDR3 is 15 amino acids. CDR3: CASSQDVGTYNEQFF. The CDR3 region has the DNA TGTGCCAGCAGCCAAGATGTGGGGACATACAATGAGCAGTTCTTC.

This clone showed up just a few times. The V gene is TRBV4-1, the J gene TRBJ2-5, with D tentatively TRBD2 (7 bases). V lost 8 bases to trimming and J lost 6 bases, with 22 bases between them. Germline loops: CDR1 MGHRA, CDR2 YSYEKL. The CDR3 is 15 residues long. The DNA for the CDR3 is TGCGCCAGCGGTCAAATCGGGGGGCCTAGGCAGACCCAGTACTTC. It specifies CASGQIGGPRQTQYF.

This clone has only one observation. V is TRBV7-8 and J is TRBJ2-5, with D perhaps matching TRBD2 (6 bases). The CDR3 runs to 14 residues. Trimming removed 1 base at V and 4 bases at J, with 10 bases between. From germline, CDR1 is SGHVS and CDR2 FQNEAQ. The CDR3 region is CASSLGGVGETQYF. The DNA for the CDR3 is TGTGCCAGCAGCTTAGGGGGGGTGGGAGAGACCCAGTACTTC.

The chain is built from TRBV19 and TRBJ1-6, with TRBD1 as a possible D gene (6 bases). There are 15 residues in the CDR3. Germline-derived CDR1 and CDR2 are LNHDA and SQIVND (reference sequence). The V gene lost 7 bases and the J gene lost 7 bases, with 17 bases spanning the gap. The CDR3, as DNA: TGTGCCAGTACCCCAGGGGAGGGCCGGAATTCACCCCTCCACTTT. It yields the protein CASTPGEGRNSPLHF.

Comment on this clone: Its ends do not fully match the called genes, so a read error is possible. Here the CDR3 DNA reads TGTGCCAGCAGGGCCCGTCAGGGGCAGGGCCACGAGCAGCACTTC. Amino acids: CASRARQGQGHEQHF. This chain uses TRBV7-9 with TRBJ2-7, with a weak D call TRBD1 (6 bases). The germline V gene has CDR1 SEHNR and CDR2 FQNEAQ (reference sequence). CDR3 length equals 15 residues.

The chain joins TRBV28 to TRBJ2-7; 13 bases fit TRBD2. Germline CDR1 MDHEN, CDR2 SYDVKM. V gave up 0 bases and J gave up 6 bases; unmatched junction bases: 8. The CDR3 has 17 residues. The CDR3 coding sequence is TGTGCCAGCAGTTTATGGGCCGGGACTAGCGGGACAGGCGAGCAGTACTTC. It is translated as CASSLWAGTSGTGEQYF.

The genes are TRBV27 and TRBJ1-2, with a possible D match to TRBD1 (5 bases). CDR3 length equals 16 residues. The V end lost 4 bases, the J end lost 0 bases, and 15 bases lay between the germline ends. CDR1 and CDR2 from the germline V gene are MNHEY and SMNVEV (reference sequence). CDR3 bases: TGTGCCAGCAGTTCCTCGACAGCGAGGTCTAACTATGGCTACACCTTC. Translation gives CASSSSTARSNYGYTF.

The chain links TRBV19 to TRBJ1-5, with a tentative D call TRBD1 (6 bases). Looked up from germline, CDR1 is LNHDA and CDR2 is SQIVND (reference sequence). The CDR3 has 12 amino acids. Trimming took 8 bases from V and 6 from J, leaving 11 bases between them. The CDR3 here is CASSGVGQPQHF. CDR3 sequence (DNA): TGTGCCAGTTCAGGGGTTGGTCAGCCCCAGCATTTT.

On this clone itself: Mismatch with germline at one junction end may stem from a read error. This rearrangement joins TRBV5-1 to TRBJ2-7; D not resolved. The CDR3 covers 9 residues. Germline CDR1 SGHRS, CDR2 YFSETQ. Here the CDR3 DNA reads TGCGCCAGCAGCTTATCCAGAACCTTC. This encodes CASSLSRTF.

This clone was seen only once. This chain connects TRBV14 to TRBJ2-7; 12 nucleotides align to TRBD2. The germline CDR1 and CDR2 sequences are SGHDN and FVKESK. The CDR3 sequence is 19 residues long. V was clipped by 5 bases and J by 6 bases; unmatched bases: 20. CDR3 sequence (DNA): TGTGCCAGCAGCTACGGACTAGCGGGGATGTGTGTTAAGGGTGTCGAGCAGTACTTC. Residues: CASSYGLAGMCVKGVEQYF.